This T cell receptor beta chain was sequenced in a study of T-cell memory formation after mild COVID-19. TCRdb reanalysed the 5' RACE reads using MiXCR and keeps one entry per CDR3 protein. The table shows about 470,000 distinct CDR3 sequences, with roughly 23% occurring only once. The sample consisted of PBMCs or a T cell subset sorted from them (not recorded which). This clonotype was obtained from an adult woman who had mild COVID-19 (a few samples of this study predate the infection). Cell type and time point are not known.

For the CDR3, the DNA is TGCAGTGCGACTCTAGCGGGAGTAGGACGAGAGCAGTACTTC. Its translation is CSATLAGVGREQYF. The chain combines TRBV20-1 with TRBJ2-7, with 10 bases matching TRBD2. Germline loops: CDR1 DFQATT, CDR2 SNEGSKA (reference sequence). V lost 6 bases, J lost 7 bases, and 12 bases stayed unmatched. CDR3 length: 14 residues.